These 7 T cell receptor beta chains were all obtained from the same sample, sequenced in a study of CD8+ T cells in alopecia areata. Treatment described: oral pan-JAK inhibitor, 5-10 mg twice daily. Following extraction, RNA underwent reverse transcription to cDNA, which served as the sequencing template. TCRdb's copy holds only in-frame clones and misses some; the assay was immunoSEQ multiplex PCR. The sample lists about 270,000 clones, over 45% occurring once. The sample in question was CD4+ T cells sorted from blood, obtained between weeks 51 and 52, from a patient treated with tofacitinib. The receptors derive from a human donor with alopecia areata.

The chain uses TRBV29-1 and TRBJ2-1; tentative D call: TRBD2 (5 bases). Germline V gene lookup returns CDR1 SQVTM and CDR2 ANQGSEA. Deletions cut 6 bases from V and 3 bases from J, with 18 bases between. There are 15 residues in the CDR3. The CDR3, as DNA: TGCAGCGTCGCCGAAGCGGCAAGCCTCTACAATGAGCAGTTCTTC. Translating it yields CSVAEAASLYNEQFF.

V is TRBV5-4 and J is TRBJ2-2; TRBD1 is a possible D gene (6 bases). Trimming took off 2 bases at V and 5 bases at J, with 13 bases between the two ends. CDR3 length equals 15 residues. CDR1 and CDR2 (germline): SGHNT, YYREEE (reference sequence). CDR3: CASSFTAGVTGELFF. CDR3 in DNA: TGTGCCAGCAGCTTCACCGCAGGGGTTACCGGGGAGCTGTTTTTT. Together with reference TRBV5-4 and TRBJ2-2, the CDR3 gives the full variable domain: ETGVTQSPTHLIKTRGQQVTLRCSSQSGHNTVSWYQQALGQGPQFIFQYYREEENGRGNFPPRFSGLQFPNYSSELNVNALELDDSALYLCASSFTAGVTGELFFGEGSRLTVL.

V gene TRBV4-2 combines with J gene TRBJ2-1; D tentatively reads TRBD1 or TRBD2 (5 bases each). The V end was cut by 4 bases, the J end by 5 bases, with 18 bases between. CDR1 LGHNA and CDR2 YNFKEQ come from the germline V gene. This CDR3 contains 16 residues. The CDR3: CASSPARDLGDNEQFF. The CDR3 DNA reads as TGTGCCAGCAGCCCCGCCAGGGATCTCGGGGACAATGAGCAGTTCTTC.

The chain couples TRBV30 to TRBJ2-3; D is unresolved. Looked up from germline, CDR1 is GTSNPN and CDR2 is SVGIG (reference sequence). V was cut by 2 bases and J by 1 base, with 10 bases left in between. CDR3 length: 14 amino acids. CDR3 sequence reads: CAWSWKVGTDTQYF. The CDR3 nucleotides read TGTGCCTGGAGTTGGAAAGTGGGCACAGATACGCAGTATTTT.

This rearrangement joins TRBV9 to TRBJ2-7; 7 nucleotides agree with TRBD1. J gave up 5 bases and V 4 bases, and 9 bases lay outside the gene matches. CDR1 and CDR2 (germline): SGDLS, YYNGEE. The CDR3 consists of 14 residues. The CDR3 nucleotides read TGTGCCAGCAGCCCTAGGGACAGTTGGGACGAGCAGTACTTC. Protein product: CASSPRDSWDEQYF.

This clone appeared a few times. This sequence joins TRBV4-1 and TRBJ2-3; no clear D gene. The germline V and J ends were trimmed by 0 bases and 4 bases, with 5 bases remaining between them. Germline CDR1 MGHRA, CDR2 YSYEKL. This CDR3 has 13 amino acids. This CDR3 reads CASSQDWPDTQYF. The CDR3 nucleotides read TGCGCCAGCAGCCAAGATTGGCCAGATACGCAGTATTTT.

This clone came up once. The chain carries TRBV29-1 and TRBJ2-5, with D unclear. V lost 5 bases, J lost 2 bases, and 9 bases lay in between. CDR3 size: 12 residues. CDR1 and CDR2 from the germline V gene are SQVTM and ANQGSEA. CDR3 sequence: CSVFKIQETQYF. The CDR3 DNA sequence: TGCAGCGTTTTTAAGATTCAAGAGACCCAGTACTTC.